The clone carrying this T cell receptor beta chain was counted between two and nine times. The data are from a study of T cell changes during pregnancy in multiple sclerosis. The data were produced by immunoSEQ multiplex PCR, yet TCRdb's version contains in-frame clones alone and is incomplete. The data contain 100,000 or so clones, roughly 90% of them seen just once; the ten biggest clones take up around 1.8%. The CDR3 extends over 15 amino acids. V lost 3 bases to trimming and J lost 3 bases, with 14 bases between them. Germline CDR1 and CDR2: SEHNR and FQNEAQ (reference sequence). The chain uses TRBV7-9 and TRBJ1-1; weak D call: TRBD1 (5 bases). This receptor was taken from a female donor with multiple sclerosis, enrolled in a pregnancy study. Material: peripheral blood, obtained after pregnancy. The CDR3 sequence is CASSFTGVPYTEAFF. CDR3 nucleotides: TGTGCCAGCAGCTTCACGGGGGTTCCGTACACTGAAGCTTTCTTT.